The 9 T cell receptor beta chains below come from one sample, sequenced in a study of T cells in Graves' hyperthyroidism and ophthalmopathy. It was RNA transcripts that yielded the amplified TCR beta CDR3 regions. Carried out on the TCR CDR3, a first-round RT-PCR used the HTBI primer set. TCRdb reanalysed the multiplex PCR reads using MiXCR and keeps one entry per CDR3 protein. The table records about 150,000 distinct CDR3 sequences, about 20% of them present only once. The sequenced material came from blood. These receptors originate from a woman in her forties or fifties with Graves' hyperthyroidism that later progressed to Graves' ophthalmopathy.

In its sample, this clonotype was seen a few times. The CDR3 DNA reads TGTGCCACCAGTGTAGAGGGGCTCACAGATACGCAGTATTTT. Amino acid sequence: CATSVEGLTDTQYF. This chain uses TRBV24-1 with TRBJ2-3; D tentatively reads TRBD1 or TRBD2 (5 bases each). Per germline, CDR1 KGHDR and CDR2 SFDVKD. CDR3 size: 14 residues. Trimming removed 5 bases at V and 2 bases at J, with 10 bases between.

The V call is TRBV6-6, the J call TRBJ1-2; D call uncertain. Looked up from germline, CDR1 is MNHNY and CDR2 is SVGAGI (reference sequence). The CDR3 is 16 amino acids. Trimming removed 2 bases from V and 3 bases from J, with 16 bases in between. Here the CDR3 DNA reads TGTGCCAGCAGTTACAACGTTCCCAGGCACGACTATGGCTACACCTTC. Protein product: CASSYNVPRHDYGYTF.

This clonotype was seen more than once but under ten times. The J gene is TRBJ1-1, the V gene TRBV7-8; D remains unclear. V was trimmed by 2 bases and J by 3 bases, leaving 10 bases between them. There are 14 residues in the CDR3. Per the germline V gene, CDR1 is SGHVS and CDR2 is FQNEAQ. CDR3 sequence: CASSLYEGDTEAFF. CDR3 nucleotide sequence: TGTGCCAGCAGCTTATATGAGGGAGACACTGAAGCTTTCTTT.

This clonotype was recorded many times. This rearrangement joins TRBV27 to TRBJ2-1, with 13 bases fitting TRBD2. The CDR3 runs to 15 residues. The germline gives CDR1 MNHEY, CDR2 SMNVEV (reference sequence). The ends lost 5 bases at V and 5 bases at J; junction bases unmatched: 3. The DNA of the CDR3 is TGTGCCAGCAGTACAGGGACTAGCGGGAACAATGAGCAGTTCTTC. It translates to CASSTGTSGNNEQFF.

This clonotype came up many times. The chain joins TRBV5-1 to TRBJ2-4; the D gene is possibly TRBD2 (6 bases). The CDR3 contains 15 residues. Germline lookup yields CDR1 SGHRS and CDR2 YFSETQ. Trimming took 0 bases from V and 3 from J, leaving 10 bases between them. CDR3 sequence: CASSLVLEGKNIQYF. DNA for the CDR3: TGCGCCAGCAGCTTGGTTTTGGAGGGCAAAAACATTCAGTACTTC.

At least ten counts were recorded for this clonotype. The chain couples TRBV30 to TRBJ1-6; perhaps TRBD1 as D (6 bases). The CDR3 contains 14 residues. The V end was cut by 0 bases, the J end by 10 bases, with 13 bases between. Germline CDR1 reads GTSNPN; CDR2 reads SVGIG (reference sequence). The CDR3 protein is CAWSVLQGRSPLHF. The CDR3 DNA is TGTGCCTGGAGTGTACTACAGGGACGCTCACCCCTCCACTTT.

This clonotype occurred many times. This chain's CDR3 is CSARTSGTHTGELFF. DNA for the CDR3: TGCAGTGCTAGGACTAGCGGGACCCACACCGGGGAGCTGTTTTTT. The chain employs TRBV20-1 and TRBJ2-2, with 11 positions matching TRBD2. CDR1 DFQATT and CDR2 SNEGSKA come from the germline V gene (reference sequence). The CDR3 extends over 15 amino acids. V shed 3 bases, J shed 3 bases, and the junction held 3 bases outside the gene matches.

The genes are TRBV20-1 and TRBJ2-3; the D gene is possibly TRBD2 (5 bases). Germline CDR1 DFQATT, CDR2 SNEGSKA (reference sequence). Trimming removed 5 bases from V and 0 bases from J, with 15 bases in between. This CDR3 comprises 15 residues. CDR3 region: CSARSHSVSTDTQYF. CDR3 nucleotides: TGCAGTGCTCGGTCCCATAGCGTGAGCACAGATACGCAGTATTTT.

This clonotype was observed many times. This chain links TRBV5-1 with TRBJ2-1; 12 bases are shared with TRBD2. The length of the CDR3 is 15 residues. The germline CDR1 and CDR2 sequences are SGHRS and YFSETQ. After removal of 3 bases from V and 6 bases from J, the junction contained 4 bases not matched to a gene. The CDR3 loop is CASSSGLAGGNEQFF. DNA for the CDR3: TGCGCCAGCAGCTCGGGACTAGCGGGTGGCAATGAGCAGTTCTTC.